The 18 T cell receptor beta chains given below trace back to one sample, sequenced in a study of blood T cell repertoires in COVID-19 (dated by TCRdb to the early 2020s). Library generation was performed with the immunoSEQ multiplex PCR assay. Sourced from immuneACCESS, this table was stored by TCRdb with only in-frame sequences that have V and J called. A share of the clones is absent; for the studies checked, an unresolved V gene accounts for under half, and the remainder has no known explanation. A total of under 40,000 clones appear in this sample, approximately 78% of them only once. The ten largest clones take up about 7.4% of the sample. The material sequenced was peripheral blood. The source is a woman between 55 and 75 years old with acute or convalescent COVID-19.

The chain has TRBV19 and TRBJ1-1; 9 bases agree with TRBD1. With 6 bases clipped from V and 4 bases from J, the junction kept 6 bases outside the gene matches. Germline-derived CDR1 and CDR2 are LNHDA and SQIVND (reference sequence). CDR3 length: 14 amino acids. Written as DNA, the CDR3 is TGTGCCAGTAGCAGACAGGGGGAAGTCACTGAAGCTTTCTTT. It is translated as CASSRQGEVTEAFF.

The gene calls are TRBV11-2 and TRBJ1-1, with a weak D call TRBD1 (6 bases). The V gene lost 5 bases and the J gene lost 4 bases, with 17 bases spanning the gap. The CDR3 is made up of 15 amino acids. Germline V gene lookup returns CDR1 SGHAT and CDR2 FQNNGV. The chain's CDR3 is CASSPLTGTVTEAFF. CDR3 in DNA: TGTGCCAGCAGCCCATTGACAGGTACAGTCACTGAAGCTTTCTTT.

This clone was seen only a few times. The chain joins TRBV9 to TRBJ1-1; 9 nucleotides line up with TRBD1. The CDR3 consists of 14 residues. CDR1 and CDR2 from the germline V gene are SGDLS and YYNGEE. V was clipped by 3 bases and J by 5 bases; unmatched bases: 5. CDR3 sequence reads: CASSADRGNTEAFF. The CDR3 coding sequence is TGTGCCAGCAGCGCGGACAGGGGTAATACTGAAGCTTTCTTT.

The genes are TRBV10-3 and TRBJ1-2, with TRBD1 matching 7 bases. The CDR3 is 13 amino acids. J lost 0 bases, V lost 6 bases, and 1 base had no gene match. CDR1 is ENHRY and CDR2 is SYGVKD in the germline V gene. In DNA, the CDR3 is TGTGCCATCAGGGGGACAGCTAACTATGGCTACACCTTC. Protein: CAIRGTANYGYTF.

The J gene is TRBJ1-2, the V gene TRBV28; TRBD1 might be the D (5 bases). Germline V gene lookup returns CDR1 MDHEN and CDR2 SYDVKM. Trimming shortened V by 3 bases and J by 8 bases, and 16 bases separated the two germline ends. The CDR3 is made up of 14 amino acids. This CDR3 is CASSLGGWGIGYTF. In DNA, the CDR3 is TGTGCCAGCAGTTTGGGAGGGTGGGGCATCGGCTACACCTTC.

V gene TRBV10-3 combines with J gene TRBJ2-3, with 8 positions matching TRBD2. The CDR3 length is 17 residues. The germline V gene encodes CDR1 ENHRY and CDR2 SYGVKD. With 0 bases clipped from V and 2 bases from J, the junction kept 7 bases outside the gene matches. CDR3 nucleotide sequence: TGTGCCATCAGTGAGTCAACCGGGCGGGGGGTCACAGATACGCAGTATTTT. It yields the protein CAISESTGRGVTDTQYF.

The CDR3 sequence: CASSAGGGTGDHEQYF. The CDR3 nucleotides read TGCGCCAGCAGTGCCGGAGGAGGGACAGGGGACCACGAGCAGTACTTC. The rearrangement uses TRBV5-1 and TRBJ2-7, with 10 bases matching TRBD1. With V trimmed by 5 bases and J by 5 bases, 13 bases remained unmatched. The V gene's germline CDR1 is SGHRS and CDR2 YFSETQ. This CDR3 has 16 amino acids.

The genes are TRBV19 and TRBJ2-2; no clear D. This CDR3 has 12 residues. Germline V lookup: CDR1 LNHDA, CDR2 SQIVND (reference sequence). The V end was cut by 3 bases, the J end by 8 bases, with 7 bases between. The CDR3 loop reads CASSIFVGELFF. The DNA for the CDR3 is TGTGCCAGTAGTATCTTCGTTGGGGAGCTGTTTTTT. Full variable domain (remainder filled in from reference TRBV19 and TRBJ2-2): DGGITQSPKYLFRKEGQNVTLSCEQNLNHDAMYWYRQDPGQGLRLIYYSQIVNDFQKGDIAEGYSVSREKKESFPLTVTSAQKNPTAFYLCASSIFVGELFFGEGSRLTVL.

The CDR3: CASEQGPSGQPQHF. CDR3 DNA: TGTGCCAGTGAACAGGGGCCCTCGGGTCAGCCCCAGCATTTT. The chain employs TRBV19 and TRBJ1-5; the match to TRBD1 covers 7 bases. The V and J ends lost 8 bases and 6 bases, in that order; junction bases with no gene match: 10. The CDR3 length is 14 residues. Germline V gives CDR1 LNHDA, CDR2 SQIVND (reference sequence).

CDR3 nucleotides: TGTGCCAGTAGTATCGGCAGGGTGCCCACTGAAGCTTTCTTT. Translating gives CASSIGRVPTEAFF. The chain carries TRBV19 and TRBJ1-1; weak D call: TRBD1 (5 bases). The CDR3 is made up of 14 amino acids. The germline gives CDR1 LNHDA, CDR2 SQIVND (reference sequence). With 3 bases removed from V and 4 bases from J, the gap between germline ends came to 12 bases.

The gene calls are TRBV4-1 and TRBJ2-3; 10 bases fit TRBD2. The V and J ends lost 4 bases and 6 bases, in that order; junction bases with no gene match: 16. Germline V CDR1 and CDR2: MGHRA, YSYEKL. This CDR3 comprises 18 residues. The CDR3 region has the DNA TGCGCCAGCAGCCTCACCCCTCAGCGGGGGGGTTTCCCCGATACGCAGTATTTT. Amino acid sequence: CASSLTPQRGGFPDTQYF.

J is TRBJ1-3 and V is TRBV29-1; D unclear. The CDR3 loop spans 11 amino acids. Trimming removed 7 bases from V and 4 bases from J, with 8 bases in between. CDR1 is SQVTM and CDR2 is ANQGSEA in the germline V gene. CDR3 sequence reads: CSGDSGNTIYF. CDR3 DNA sequence: TGCAGCGGAGATTCCGGAAACACCATATATTTT.

This chain links TRBV19 with TRBJ1-1; TRBD1 matches 8 bases. Germline V gene sequence: CDR1 LNHDA, CDR2 SQIVND (reference sequence). This CDR3 is built from 13 residues. After removal of 5 bases from V and 11 bases from J, the junction contained 10 bases not matched to a gene. Here the CDR3 reads CASSLNLDRAAFF. The CDR3 DNA reads TGTGCCAGTAGTCTTAACCTGGACAGGGCGGCTTTCTTT.

This clone was seen a few times. J is TRBJ1-2 and V is TRBV10-3, with 7 positions matching TRBD1. Germline-derived CDR1 and CDR2 are ENHRY and SYGVKD. Losses at the gene ends were 5 bases for V and 6 bases for J; bases not matched to a gene: 6. The length of the CDR3 is 13 residues. The CDR3 region is CAISREGGDGYTF. The DNA for the CDR3 is TGTGCCATCAGTCGTGAAGGGGGCGATGGCTACACCTTC.

This clone has just one count. V is TRBV19 and J is TRBJ2-7; D might be TRBD1 (6 bases). Between the trimmed V and J ends, which lost 0 bases and 2 bases, there was a span of 11 bases. CDR3 size: 15 residues. In germline, CDR1 is LNHDA, CDR2 SQIVND (reference sequence). In nucleotides, the CDR3 is TGTGCCAGTAGTATAGATTCCACAGGGACCTACGAGCAGTACTTC. Translation gives CASSIDSTGTYEQYF.

V gene TRBV5-1 combines with J gene TRBJ2-4; TRBD2 might be the D (6 bases). CDR3 size: 13 residues. V lost 0 bases and J 7 bases, leaving 8 bases between the germline ends. Germline V gene data show CDR1 as SGHRS and CDR2 as YFSETQ. In DNA, the CDR3 is TGCGCCAGCAGCTTGGGGACTAACAACATTCAGTACTTC. It is translated as CASSLGTNNIQYF.

The chain combines TRBV19 with TRBJ1-3; TRBD1 might be the D (5 bases). Trimming cost V 8 bases and J 4 bases, with 18 bases left between them. The germline CDR1 and CDR2 sequences are LNHDA and SQIVND (reference sequence). The CDR3 extends over 15 amino acids. The CDR3 sequence is CASSLSWGDGNTIYF. In nucleotides, the CDR3 is TGTGCCAGTTCCCTTAGTTGGGGCGACGGAAACACCATATATTTT.

This rearrangement joins TRBV3-1 (or the pseudogene TRBV3-2) to TRBJ1-6, with D maybe TRBD1 (6 bases). The CDR3 has 13 amino acids. Trimming removed 6 bases from V and 10 bases from J, with 13 bases in between. Germline V gives CDR1 LGHDT, CDR2 YNNKEL (reference sequence). Here the CDR3 reads CASRTGIRSPLHF. In DNA form, the CDR3 reads TGTGCCAGCAGAACAGGGATCAGGTCACCCCTCCACTTT.